This T cell receptor beta chain was obtained from a study of T cells after yellow fever vaccination. General study results and limits: Among all clonotypes, a small share was observed in both CD4 and CD8 compartments. Abundant clonotypes from the bulk population could get into FACS-sorted repertoires as contaminants. Weaker in magnitude, the secondary response showed a faster peak on day 5 versus 15.

This CDR3 spans 17 amino acids. The germline gives CDR1 LGHNA, CDR2 YSLEER. Deletions cut 5 bases from V and 1 base from J, with 17 bases between. Synthesis of TCR cDNA relied on 5'RACE template switching, which attached a universal primer site and UMIs. MiXCR, run by TCRdb on the 5' RACE reads, gives a single entry per CDR3 protein. The data hold under 400,000 distinct CDR3 sequences, with around a tenth observed a single time. The table lists this clonotype with a few counts. The antigen is not known. V and J are TRBV4-3 and TRBJ2-2; D remains unclear. This sequence originates from a man younger than 30 who received the YFV17D yellow fever vaccine. Sequencing was performed on PBMCs, taken on the day of the first yellow fever vaccination. The CDR3 bases are TGCGCCAGCAGCAAGGTTGTGCGGACGCGGAACACCGGGGAGCTGTTTTTT. Its translation: CASSKVVRTRNTGELFF.